The table lists the clone carrying this T cell receptor beta chain with a few counts. Its antigen remains unidentified. These data come from a study of T cell repertoires in cytomegalovirus infection. Study background: An indication of both CMV infection and matching HLA type came from public TCR beta signatures.

Deletions cut 8 bases from V and 6 bases from J, with 12 bases between. This CDR3 has 12 amino acids. Study-wide results and caveats: What dominated the ex vivo response were HLA-C-restricted CMV-specific TCR beta clonotypes. Cumulative frequency (of public TCR beta family members) identified carriers of CMV plus the relevant HLA.

Each CDR3 protein gets one entry after TCRdb re-called the reads with MiXCR. The table has under 150,000 distinct CDR3 sequences, roughly 9% seen once. The J gene is TRBJ2-3, the V gene TRBV23-1; D is perhaps TRBD2 (5 bases). TRBV23-1 is known as an ORF, though its function is uncertain. This TCR derives from a human donor in good health (CMV status not recorded). Some clones in this sample may be carry-over from other donors' samples. What was sequenced was PBMCs. This chain's CDR3 is CASESPGDTQYF. In nucleotides, the CDR3 is TGCGCCAGCGAGTCACCGGGGGATACGCAGTATTTT.